These T cell receptor beta chains were read from a single sample in a study of cytomegalovirus exposure and HLA in healthy donors. Method: immunoSEQ multiplex PCR; TCRdb's copy keeps in-frame clones and lacks some. The sample carries fewer than 200,000 clones, around 68% recorded once. The sample was PBMCs. The receptors shown here come from a man in his fifties or sixties in good health and CMV-seronegative. Both conserved end residues are part of each CDR3. Each record gives: clone size, V gene, J gene, CDR3 protein. Size is omitted from some rows. Given values are once, few, many or a class for expanded clones.

clone_size: once
v_call: TRBV4-1
j_call: TRBJ2-5
cdr3_aa: CASSQDSVQQETQYF

clone_size: few
v_call: TRBV2
j_call: TRBJ1-5
cdr3_aa: CASSGSDSNQPQHF

clone_size: -
v_call: TRBV5-1
j_call: TRBJ2-5
cdr3_aa: CASSSQGEETQYF

clone_size: -
v_call: TRBV9
j_call: TRBJ2-3
cdr3_aa: CASSVSGRTDTQYF

clone_size: -
v_call: TRBV11-2
j_call: TRBJ1-2
cdr3_aa: CASSLRADFYGYTF

clone_size: -
v_call: TRBV7-2
j_call: TRBJ1-5
cdr3_aa: CASSVSQGRNQPQHF

clone_size: few
v_call: TRBV7-9
j_call: TRBJ1-5
cdr3_aa: CASSLGDTPLQPQHF

clone_size: -
v_call: TRBV6-1
j_call: TRBJ1-1
cdr3_aa: CAGSRSNTEAFF

clone_size: -
v_call: TRBV4-1
j_call: TRBJ1-1
cdr3_aa: CASSFVPGQASEAFF

clone_size: -
v_call: TRBV6-1
j_call: TRBJ1-4
cdr3_aa: CASSEARGGSEKLFF

clone_size: -
v_call: TRBV5-1
j_call: TRBJ1-3
cdr3_aa: CASSLEGGSGNTIYF

clone_size: few
v_call: TRBV6-6
j_call: TRBJ1-1
cdr3_aa: CASRPPGQPNTEAFF

clone_size: -
v_call: TRBV12-5
j_call: TRBJ2-5
cdr3_aa: CASGSPTSGGNQETQYF

clone_size: once
v_call: TRBV6-1
j_call: TRBJ2-2
cdr3_aa: CASSPSGNTGELFF

clone_size: -
v_call: TRBV5-1
j_call: TRBJ1-5
cdr3_aa: CASSLGGDQPQHF

clone_size: few
v_call: TRBV12-5
j_call: TRBJ1-2
cdr3_aa: CASGTEQGAYYGYTF

clone_size: -
v_call: TRBV5-4
j_call: TRBJ2-7
cdr3_aa: CASSLERGLAGYEQYF

clone_size: -
v_call: TRBV6-5
j_call: TRBJ1-6
cdr3_aa: CASSYAGFGNSPLHF

clone_size: -
v_call: TRBV28
j_call: TRBJ2-1
cdr3_aa: CASSSPTGLSSYNEQFF

clone_size: once
v_call: TRBV11-3
j_call: TRBJ2-7
cdr3_aa: CASSHSGGKLYF

clone_size: -
v_call: TRBV19
j_call: TRBJ2-3
cdr3_aa: CASSRGLLNTQYF

clone_size: -
v_call: TRBV6-5
j_call: TRBJ1-2
cdr3_aa: CASSPTRDYGYTF

clone_size: -
v_call: TRBV11-2
j_call: TRBJ2-7
cdr3_aa: CASSLALTGGRSYEQYF

clone_size: -
v_call: TRBV28
j_call: TRBJ1-6
cdr3_aa: CASSGTGGKNSPLHF

clone_size: few
v_call: TRBV5-8
j_call: TRBJ1-4
cdr3_aa: CASSAIQGADEKLFF

clone_size: -
v_call: TRBV7-8
j_call: TRBJ1-1
cdr3_aa: CASSLVRGQGTEAFF

clone_size: few
v_call: TRBV25-1
j_call: TRBJ2-2
cdr3_aa: CASKGTGNTGELFF

clone_size: once
v_call: TRBV4-1
j_call: TRBJ1-2
cdr3_aa: CASSQGQEYGYTF

clone_size: -
v_call: TRBV10-3
j_call: TRBJ2-1
cdr3_aa: CAISESLAGLEQFF

clone_size: -
v_call: TRBV2
j_call: TRBJ1-5
cdr3_aa: CASSLQGRSEPQHF

clone_size: -
v_call: TRBV5-1
j_call: TRBJ1-1
cdr3_aa: CASSLGGGGTEAFF

clone_size: once
v_call: TRBV5-1
j_call: TRBJ2-1
cdr3_aa: CASSALAGGSNEQFF

clone_size: -
v_call: TRBV23-1
j_call: TRBJ2-7
cdr3_aa: CASQARDRSSYEQYF

clone_size: -
v_call: TRBV28
j_call: TRBJ2-1
cdr3_aa: CASTTNRGSYNEQFF

clone_size: -
v_call: TRBV18
j_call: TRBJ1-1
cdr3_aa: CASSRQGIPEAFF

clone_size: -
v_call: TRBV6-6
j_call: TRBJ2-7
cdr3_aa: CASSYSSVNYEQYF

clone_size: -
v_call: TRBV11-3
j_call: TRBJ2-7
cdr3_aa: CASSSGGYEQYF

clone_size: -
v_call: TRBV2
j_call: TRBJ1-4
cdr3_aa: CASSEAIRTTGEKLFF

clone_size: once
v_call: TRBV5-1
j_call: TRBJ1-1
cdr3_aa: CASSLAMEQTFSTEAFF

clone_size: -
v_call: TRBV7-2
j_call: TRBJ1-1
cdr3_aa: CASSSQGILAEAFF

clone_size: -
v_call: TRBV6-6
j_call: TRBJ2-5
cdr3_aa: CASGDTQTQYF

clone_size: -
v_call: TRBV7-6
j_call: TRBJ2-1
cdr3_aa: CASSSGLRDEQFF

clone_size: -
v_call: TRBV9
j_call: TRBJ1-1
cdr3_aa: CASSVGGRVNTEAFF

clone_size: -
v_call: TRBV2
j_call: TRBJ2-2
cdr3_aa: CASSLRGGELFF

clone_size: -
v_call: TRBV9
j_call: TRBJ1-6
cdr3_aa: CASSVASYNSPLHF